A single T cell receptor beta chain is shown here with its context. Its specific antigen is unknown. There are no base qualities to consult, and no much larger clone falls within one base. The germline V gene encodes CDR1 LGHNA and CDR2 YSLEER. Trimming removed 0 bases from V and 5 bases from J, leaving 16 bases between the germline ends. The CDR3, cysteine through phenylalanine, is 16 amino acids long. This entry keeps only the CDR3 DNA: 48 bases, framed from base 1. The immunoSEQ Assay, a bias-controlled multiplex PCR, was used to amplify TCRbeta CDR3 regions from genomic DNA. Under the source paper's analysis protocol: Within the assay, amplification of reference gene primers was used to estimate how many nucleated cells each sample contained. Sequence reads were collapsed and filtered to measure the absolute abundance of every unique TCRbeta CDR3 rearrangement. For each sample, productive Simpson clonality was calculated as the square root of Simpson's diversity index across productive rearrangements. TCRdb took over this immuneACCESS table, retaining in-frame rearrangements with V and J assigned. Such tables are incomplete; in checked studies, under half of the missing clones stem from an unresolved V gene, and the remainder is unexplained. V, J and clone size were drawn from that table, and D and trimming were deduced from the DNA. The sample table contains approximately 340,000 clones; only one count was recorded for approximately 90% of them. The biggest ten clones account for around 0.94% of the sample.

These data are taken from a study of blood T cell repertoires in COVID-19 (dated by TCRdb to about 2020). About the full investigation: Samples from collaborators originated in the United States, Italy and Spain and spanned both the acute and convalescent phases of COVID-19. The prospective study material was composed of cDNA or gDNA derived from T cells, B-cell-depleted T cells, or PBMCs. Subjects who had been exposed to COVID-19, were actively infected with it, or had recovered from it provided the deeply sampled blood TCRbeta repertoires that made up the dataset. The repertoires were released in a freely available public database meant as a resource for research on the immune response to SARS-CoV-2. The samples were drawn from the first 160 participants of the ongoing ImmuneRACE study and from over a thousand subjects provided by 6 global collaborators. The sample metadata nearly always contained a de-identified subject ID, COVID-19 status, age in years and sex. Where available, HLA class I and class II types were obtained from metadata supplied by the sample provider rather than from assay-based typing.

General findings and caveats noted by the study authors: The quantity of clinical and demographic metadata differed by source and by participant and was supplied without curation.

Participants in the prospective study were enrolled through a virtual design, were aged roughly 18 to 100 years, and lived in about two dozen United States geographic areas. In the prospective study, participants were assigned to cohorts based on the clinical history participants reported in a screening survey and a study questionnaire. Exposed participants had been in contact, within 2 weeks of entering the study, with a person who had a PCR-confirmed or clinician-diagnosed case of COVID-19. In the prospective study, mobile phlebotomists collected whole blood, serum and a nasopharyngeal or oropharyngeal swab from each participant. Prospective study participants could optionally give additional blood draws and questionnaires over an approximately two-month period. Before DNA extraction, blood samples from the prospective study were shipped at room temperature or frozen.

This clonotype was sampled from a woman aged 40 to 55 who had been exposed to COVID-19. The chain joins TRBV4-3 to TRBJ1-2, with the D gene call left open. Sequencing input: PBMCs or T cells enriched from blood (not recorded which). The DNA sequence is as follows: TGCGCCAGCAGCCAAGATCAAGGGAATCGAGGGTATGGCTACACCTTC. Translation gives CASSQDQGNRGYGYTF.